The 16 T cell receptor beta chains below all came from one sample that was sequenced in a study of glioma-infiltrating T cells. Amplification of TCR alpha and beta CDR3 regions from RNA used iRepertoire nested multiplex PCR. TCRdb fed the multiplex PCR reads into MiXCR, producing one record per CDR3 protein. The table lists tens of thousands of distinct CDR3 sequences, approximately 40% of them singletons. The material sequenced was glioma tissue, nonneoplastic brain tissue, or PBMCs (not recorded which). These receptors all come from a human donor with low-grade glioma or glioblastoma, undergoing nonglioma brain surgery, or in good health (not recorded which).

At least ten counts were recorded for this clonotype. V usage is TRBV20-1 and J usage is TRBJ2-2, with TRBD2 matching over 13 bases. Trimming removed 0 bases from V and 6 bases from J; junction bases left unmatched: 4. There are 16 residues in the CDR3. Per the germline V gene, CDR1 is DFQATT and CDR2 is SNEGSKA (reference sequence). The DNA for the CDR3 is TGCAGTGCTAGAGATCAACTAGCGGGGGGGGCCGGGGAGCTGTTTTTT. Translation gives CSARDQLAGGAGELFF.

The CDR3 DNA is TGTGCCAGCAGCCAGGTGGGATCCAATGAGCAGTTCTTC. Its protein product is CASSQVGSNEQFF. The V gene is TRBV4-2, the J gene TRBJ2-1; D gene uncertain. Germline CDR1 LGHNA, CDR2 YNFKEQ. This CDR3 spans 13 amino acids. The germline V and J ends were trimmed by 3 bases and 6 bases, with 9 bases remaining between them.

This clonotype was recorded many times. The rearrangement uses TRBV11-3 and TRBJ2-1; D is perhaps TRBD2 (6 bases). The germline CDR1 and CDR2 sequences are SGHNT and YENEEA. Trimming shortened V by 9 bases and J by 5 bases, and 20 bases separated the two germline ends. The CDR3 sequence is 15 residues long. The CDR3 DNA sequence: TGTGCCAGTTCGGATTTGGGGGGAACAGACAATGAGCAGTTCTTC. Amino acid sequence: CASSDLGGTDNEQFF.

This clonotype was detected only once. As the CDR3 is not closed by the conserved phenylalanine or tryptophan, this likely results from a read error. The chain combines TRBV20-1 with TRBJ1-1; D gene uncertain. The CDR3 totals 15 residues. From germline, CDR1 is DFQATT and CDR2 SNEGSKA (reference sequence). The CDR3 DNA reads TGCGGCTTGACCCCCGGCATCTTTATGAACACTGAAGCTTTCCTT. Its protein product is CGLTPGIFMNTEAFL.

This rearrangement joins TRBV3-1 to TRBJ2-1; D is perhaps TRBD1 (6 bases). V was trimmed by 8 bases and J by 7 bases, leaving 15 bases between them. The CDR3 spans 13 residues. The V gene's germline CDR1 is LGHDT and CDR2 YNNKEL (reference sequence). CDR3 in DNA: TGTGCCAGCGGCCCTCGGCAGGGGAATGAGCAGTTCTTC. Its protein is CASGPRQGNEQFF.

Worth noting for this clonotype: The junction differs from germline at one of its ends, possibly a read error. The gene calls are TRBV29-1 and TRBJ2-7; perhaps TRBD2 as D (5 bases). Germline V gives CDR1 SQVTM, CDR2 ANQGSEA. This CDR3 has 15 residues. The CDR3 DNA follows: TGCAGCGTCGGAGGTAGGGTGCAAGAGCCCTACGAGCAGTGCTTC. Translating it yields CSVGGRVQEPYEQCF.

This clonotype was counted ten times or more. The gene calls are TRBV7-2 and TRBJ2-5, with 8 bases lining up with TRBD2. Germline V gives CDR1 SGHTA, CDR2 FQGNSA. The CDR3 has 14 amino acids. The junction had 10 bases not matched to a gene; V was cut back by 8 bases and J by 5 bases. CDR3 region: CASGRAGGGETQYF. For the CDR3, the DNA is TGTGCCAGCGGCCGGGCGGGAGGAGGGGAGACCCAGTACTTC.

Regarding this clonotype: The missing conserved phenylalanine or tryptophan at the end of this CDR3 makes a read error likely. The J gene is TRBJ1-1, the V gene TRBV2; no definite D call. Deletions cut 5 bases from V and 1 base from J, with 8 bases between. The CDR3 is made up of 13 amino acids. Germline CDR1 reads SNHLY; CDR2 reads FYNNEI. CDR3 protein: CASSLQENTEAFS. DNA for the CDR3: TGTGCCAGCAGTCTCCAGGAGAACACTGAAGCTTTCTCT.

This clonotype has just a few counts. This may come from a read error, since a much larger clone is one base off. The chain joins TRBV2 to TRBJ2-5, with 7 nucleotides matching TRBD2. The CDR3 has 13 residues. Germline trimming cut 3 bases from V and 5 bases from J; bases unmatched to any gene: 3. Germline CDR1 and CDR2: SNHLY and FYNNEI. This chain's CDR3 is CASSDMGGETQYF. Written as DNA, the CDR3 is TGTGCCAGCAGTGACATGGGGGGGGAGACCCAGTACTTC.

V and J are TRBV20-1 and TRBJ2-3; 7 bases match TRBD1. Germline CDR1 and CDR2: DFQATT and SNEGSKA (reference sequence). With 6 bases clipped from V and 1 base from J, the junction kept 4 bases outside the gene matches. The length of the CDR3 is 13 residues. The CDR3 DNA is TGCAGTGCAGACAGGGCCCGCACAGATACGCAGTATTTT. This encodes CSADRARTDTQYF.

Notes on this clonotype: A read error may explain this, as a much larger clone is one base away. The rearrangement links TRBV10-2 to TRBJ2-7; perhaps TRBD2 as D (6 bases). V shed 1 base and J shed 4 bases, with 11 bases lying between them. The length of the CDR3 is 14 residues. CDR1 is WSHSY, CDR2 SAAADI, per germline. The CDR3 is CASSEWGVKYEQYF. CDR3 sequence (DNA): TGCGCCAGCAGTGAGTGGGGGGTGAAATACGAGCAGTACTTC.

This clonotype occurred many times. V is TRBV2 and J is TRBJ1-1; D is uncertain. This CDR3 has 15 amino acids. CDR1 is SNHLY and CDR2 is FYNNEI in the germline V gene. V lost 11 bases, J lost 0 bases, and 19 bases lay in between. Here the CDR3 DNA reads TGTGCCTCGACCCAACAGAGCCTCATGAACACTGAAGCTTTCTTT. Translation gives CASTQQSLMNTEAFF.

About this clonotype itself: The junction shows a germline mismatch at one end, possibly a read error. The rearrangement joins TRBV7-3 to TRBJ1-1; D not resolved. The length of the CDR3 is 15 residues. Germline V gives CDR1 SGHTA, CDR2 FQGTGA. In nucleotides, the CDR3 is TGTGCCAGCAGCTTAATGCGGGGAGAGGCCACTGAGGCTTCCTTT. As protein: CASSLMRGEATEASF.

This clonotype was counted many times. The chain recombines TRBV4-2 with TRBJ2-1, with D hard to call. The CDR3 loop spans 14 amino acids. Germline lookup yields CDR1 LGHNA and CDR2 YNFKEQ. The V gene lost 0 bases and the J gene lost 13 bases, with 16 bases spanning the gap. The CDR3 protein is CASSQDGQPRTQFF. In DNA, the CDR3 is TGTGCCAGCAGCCAAGACGGCCAGCCACGGACCCAGTTCTTC.

This clonotype was picked up many times. The chain links TRBV12-3 or TRBV12-4 to TRBJ2-7; 7 bases agree with TRBD1. The CDR3 consists of 16 residues. Germline trimming cut 1 base from V and 2 bases from J; bases unmatched to any gene: 8. The CDR3 protein is CASSLEPGQIAYEQYF. CDR3 coding DNA: TGTGCCAGCAGTTTAGAACCGGGACAGATAGCCTACGAGCAGTACTTC.

This clonotype was counted many times. The chain uses TRBV7-2 and TRBJ2-5, with D possibly matching TRBD1 (6 bases). The CDR3 runs 16 residues. Trimming shortened V by 0 bases and J by 5 bases, and 16 bases separated the two germline ends. Germline lookup yields CDR1 SGHTA and CDR2 FQGNSA. The CDR3 coding sequence is TGTGCCAGCAGCTTAGCGGCCACAGGGATGTACGAGACCCAGTACTTC. Encoded protein: CASSLAATGMYETQYF.